Listed below are T cell receptor beta chains from one sample, sequenced in a study of human T cells and chemical hapten exposure. MiXCR, run by TCRdb on the RACE reads, gives a single entry per CDR3 protein. This table has roughly 100,000 distinct CDR3 sequences, about 8.8% appearing once. The sample was whole blood. The source is a female donor in good health. Some clones in this sample may be carry-over from other donors' samples. Each CDR3 is given with its conserved first and last residue. A D gene is named only where the DNA matches it firmly. Some rows have no size entry. The others give once, few or many, or a class for an expanded clone.

j_gene: TRBJ2-7; v_gene: TRBV28; d_gene: -; abundance: many; CDR3nt: TGTGCCAGCTCACCAAGATCCGAGCAGTACTTC; CDR3aa: CASSPRSEQYF
j_gene: TRBJ1-4; v_gene: TRBV7-9; d_gene: -; abundance: -; CDR3nt: TGTGCCAGCAGCCCACAGGGCGTTAATGAAAAACTGTTTTTT; CDR3aa: CASSPQGVNEKLFF
j_gene: TRBJ2-1; v_gene: TRBV4-1; d_gene: -; abundance: few; CDR3nt: TGCGCCAGCAGCCAAGTTTCTAACAACAATGAGCAGTTCTTC; CDR3aa: CASSQVSNNNEQFF
j_gene: TRBJ2-7; v_gene: TRBV2; d_gene: -; abundance: -; CDR3nt: TGTGCCAGCAGTGAAGGGATTAACGACTACGAGCAGTACTTC; CDR3aa: CASSEGINDYEQYF
j_gene: TRBJ1-1; v_gene: TRBV29-1; d_gene: -; abundance: few; CDR3nt: TGCAGCGTGACGGGCAACCGGGGTGAAGCTTTCTTT; CDR3aa: CSVTGNRGEAFF
j_gene: TRBJ1-1; v_gene: TRBV29-1; d_gene: TRBD1; abundance: many; CDR3nt: TGCAGCGCTAGGCAGGGGGCAAACACTGAAGCTTTCTTT; CDR3aa: CSARQGANTEAFF
j_gene: TRBJ2-3; v_gene: TRBV7-2; d_gene: -; abundance: -; CDR3nt: TGTGCCAGCAGCTTACGCCTGGCTGATACGCAGTATTTT; CDR3aa: CASSLRLADTQYF
j_gene: TRBJ1-6; v_gene: TRBV7-9; d_gene: TRBD1; abundance: few; CDR3nt: TGTGCCAGCAGCCTGGACAGGGAGGATTCACCCCTCCACTTT; CDR3aa: CASSLDREDSPLHF
j_gene: TRBJ2-1; v_gene: TRBV4-2; d_gene: TRBD2; abundance: many; CDR3nt: TGTGCCAGCAGCCAAGACCCCCTAGCGGCCACCTACAATGAGCAGTTCTTC; CDR3aa: CASSQDPLAATYNEQFF
j_gene: TRBJ2-3; v_gene: TRBV24-1; d_gene: -; abundance: many; CDR3nt: TGTGCCACCAGCGAAACGAGTCGCCGGGATACGCAGTATTTT; CDR3aa: CATSETSRRDTQYF
j_gene: TRBJ2-3; v_gene: TRBV2; d_gene: TRBD2; abundance: -; CDR3nt: TGTGCCAGCAGTGGGACTAGCGGGAGTTCCCCAGATACGCAGTATTTT; CDR3aa: CASSGTSGSSPDTQYF
j_gene: TRBJ2-1; v_gene: TRBV7-9; d_gene: TRBD2; abundance: few; CDR3nt: TGTGCCAGCAGCTTAGTACTAGCGGGGGACAATGAGCAGTTCTTC; CDR3aa: CASSLVLAGDNEQFF
j_gene: TRBJ2-2; v_gene: TRBV7-3; d_gene: -; abundance: -; CDR3nt: TGTGCCAGCAACTTAACCACCGTGGACACCGGGGAGCTGTTTTTT; CDR3aa: CASNLTTVDTGELFF
j_gene: TRBJ2-4; v_gene: TRBV6-1; d_gene: -; abundance: many; CDR3nt: TGTGCCAGCAGTGCAACTCGGAACGAAAACATTCAGTACTTC; CDR3aa: CASSATRNENIQYF
j_gene: TRBJ2-3; v_gene: TRBV7-6; d_gene: TRBD1; abundance: -; CDR3nt: TGTGCCAGCAGCACGGGACAGGGGTTAGATACGCAGTATTTT; CDR3aa: CASSTGQGLDTQYF
j_gene: TRBJ2-3; v_gene: TRBV7-2; d_gene: -; abundance: few; CDR3nt: TGTGCCAGCAGCTATAACACAGCCACAGATACGCAGTATTTT; CDR3aa: CASSYNTATDTQYF
j_gene: TRBJ2-7; v_gene: TRBV12-3/TRBV12-4; d_gene: TRBD2; abundance: many; CDR3nt: TGTGCCAGCAGCCTACTAGCGGGAGTGTTCGAGCAGTACTTC; CDR3aa: CASSLLAGVFEQYF
j_gene: TRBJ1-1; v_gene: TRBV7-8; d_gene: -; abundance: -; CDR3nt: TGTGCCAGCAGCCCGACAGGAACTGAAGCTTTCTTT; CDR3aa: CASSPTGTEAFF
j_gene: TRBJ2-2; v_gene: TRBV2; d_gene: -; abundance: few; CDR3nt: TGTGCCAGCAGTGCTCTAGCGACGAACACCGGGGAGCTGTTTTTT; CDR3aa: CASSALATNTGELFF
j_gene: TRBJ1-5; v_gene: TRBV20-1; d_gene: TRBD1; abundance: few; CDR3nt: TGCAGTGCCGATACAGGGGATCAGCCCCAGCATTTT; CDR3aa: CSADTGDQPQHF
j_gene: TRBJ1-5; v_gene: TRBV29-1; d_gene: -; abundance: many; CDR3nt: TGCAGCGTCGCCGCCGGGGCCAATCAGCCCCAGCATTTT; CDR3aa: CSVAAGANQPQHF
j_gene: TRBJ2-5; v_gene: TRBV5-4; d_gene: -; abundance: few; CDR3nt: TGTGCCAGCAGCTCACCTTCGGCCGGAGAACAAGAGACCCAGTACTTC; CDR3aa: CASSSPSAGEQETQYF
j_gene: TRBJ2-5; v_gene: TRBV5-1; d_gene: TRBD1; abundance: -; CDR3nt: TGCGCCAGCAGCGATCCGACAGGGATAGAGACCCAGTACTTC; CDR3aa: CASSDPTGIETQYF
j_gene: TRBJ2-3; v_gene: TRBV3-1; d_gene: TRBD2; abundance: few; CDR3nt: TGTGCCAGCAGCCAAGCAGGGGCGGGAGGTGCAGATACGCAGTATTTT; CDR3aa: CASSQAGAGGADTQYF
j_gene: TRBJ1-5; v_gene: TRBV6-4; d_gene: -; abundance: -; CDR3nt: TGTGCCAGCAGTGACTCTGAGGGCCAGCCCCAGCATTTT; CDR3aa: CASSDSEGQPQHF
j_gene: TRBJ1-1; v_gene: TRBV20-1; d_gene: -; abundance: few; CDR3nt: TGCAGTGCTAGCCAGGGATCGGGGAACACTGAAGCTTTCTTT; CDR3aa: CSASQGSGNTEAFF
j_gene: TRBJ1-1; v_gene: TRBV5-1; d_gene: TRBD1; abundance: -; CDR3nt: TGCGCCAGCAGCCCCGGGTGGGACAGGGGCCCGCTGAACACTGAAGCTTTCTTT; CDR3aa: CASSPGWDRGPLNTEAFF
j_gene: TRBJ1-5; v_gene: TRBV6-2/TRBV6-3; d_gene: TRBD1; abundance: few; CDR3nt: TGTGCCAGCAGTTACCCGAGGACAGGGGTCGGCAATCAGCCCCAGCATTTT; CDR3aa: CASSYPRTGVGNQPQHF
j_gene: TRBJ1-1; v_gene: TRBV20-1; d_gene: -; abundance: many; CDR3nt: TGCAGTGCGGGGACGGCAAACACTGAAGCTTTCTTT; CDR3aa: CSAGTANTEAFF
j_gene: TRBJ2-1; v_gene: TRBV7-3; d_gene: TRBD2; abundance: -; CDR3nt: TGTGCCAGCAGCTTTAGCGGGAGCGGGTACAATGAGCAGTTCTTC; CDR3aa: CASSFSGSGYNEQFF
j_gene: TRBJ2-2; v_gene: TRBV20-1; d_gene: TRBD1; abundance: many; CDR3nt: TGCAGTGCTAGAATTCGACAGGGGGACACCGGGGAGCTGTTTTTT; CDR3aa: CSARIRQGDTGELFF
j_gene: TRBJ2-2; v_gene: TRBV6-5; d_gene: TRBD1; abundance: -; CDR3nt: TGTGCCAGCAGGGACAGGGAAGAGAACACCGGGGAGCTGTTTTTT; CDR3aa: CASRDREENTGELFF
j_gene: TRBJ2-1; v_gene: TRBV6-1; d_gene: -; abundance: -; CDR3nt: TGTGCCAGCAGGGAAAATTGGAATGAGCAGTTCTTC; CDR3aa: CASRENWNEQFF
j_gene: TRBJ2-7; v_gene: TRBV11-2; d_gene: -; abundance: many; CDR3nt: TGTGCCAGCAGCTTAGAACCCGGCCGCTACGAGCAGTACTTC; CDR3aa: CASSLEPGRYEQYF
j_gene: TRBJ2-5; v_gene: TRBV28; d_gene: TRBD1; abundance: -; CDR3nt: TGTGCCAGCAGTCCTTACAGGGGCCCGAAAGAGACCCAGTACTTC; CDR3aa: CASSPYRGPKETQYF
j_gene: TRBJ2-2; v_gene: TRBV20-1; d_gene: TRBD2; abundance: few; CDR3nt: TGCAGTGCTACCACTAGCGGGAGGCCCGCCGGGGAGCTGTTTTTT; CDR3aa: CSATTSGRPAGELFF
j_gene: TRBJ2-7; v_gene: TRBV12-3/TRBV12-4; d_gene: -; abundance: few; CDR3nt: TGTGCCAGCGCCATTAACGGGGGCGACGAGCAGTACTTC; CDR3aa: CASAINGGDEQYF
j_gene: TRBJ1-5; v_gene: TRBV29-1; d_gene: -; abundance: few; CDR3nt: TGCAGCGTCATCGACAGTACTACCAATCAGCCCCAGCATTTT; CDR3aa: CSVIDSTTNQPQHF
j_gene: TRBJ1-5; v_gene: TRBV2; d_gene: TRBD1; abundance: many; CDR3nt: TGTGCCAGCAGCCCCGGACAGGGTCAGCCCCAGCATTTT; CDR3aa: CASSPGQGQPQHF
j_gene: TRBJ2-3; v_gene: TRBV28; d_gene: TRBD2; abundance: once; CDR3nt: TGTGCCAGCACCCTTGGGGCTAGCGGGAACGGGGCAGATACGCAGTATTTT; CDR3aa: CASTLGASGNGADTQYF
j_gene: TRBJ1-1; v_gene: TRBV30; d_gene: -; abundance: few; CDR3nt: TGTGCCTGGAGTATACAAGAGAACACTGAAGCTTTCTTT; CDR3aa: CAWSIQENTEAFF
j_gene: TRBJ2-7; v_gene: TRBV28; d_gene: TRBD1; abundance: -; CDR3nt: TGTGCCAGCAGTCTACCACAGGGGGTCTACGAGCAGTACTTC; CDR3aa: CASSLPQGVYEQYF
j_gene: TRBJ1-2; v_gene: TRBV7-8; d_gene: TRBD1; abundance: many; CDR3nt: TGTGCCAGCAGCTTAGAGCTCACAGGGGGCGCCTATGGCTACACCTTC; CDR3aa: CASSLELTGGAYGYTF
j_gene: TRBJ1-1; v_gene: TRBV6-1; d_gene: -; abundance: many; CDR3nt: TGTGCCAGCAGATGGGGACAAACGAACACTGAAGCTTTCTTT; CDR3aa: CASRWGQTNTEAFF
j_gene: TRBJ2-1; v_gene: TRBV29-1; d_gene: -; abundance: few; CDR3nt: TGCAGCGTTGAGGCTGGGGGCGGTTTGGGGGAGCAGTTCTTC; CDR3aa: CSVEAGGGLGEQFF
j_gene: TRBJ1-4; v_gene: TRBV29-1; d_gene: -; abundance: -; CDR3nt: TGCAGCGTTGATTACCTGGGCGAACTGTTTTTT; CDR3aa: CSVDYLGELFF
j_gene: TRBJ2-3; v_gene: TRBV4-1; d_gene: -; abundance: -; CDR3nt: TGCGCCAGCAGCTGGTCCCCGGGACGGAGCACAGATACGCAGTATTTT; CDR3aa: CASSWSPGRSTDTQYF
j_gene: TRBJ2-3; v_gene: TRBV12-3/TRBV12-4; d_gene: -; abundance: -; CDR3nt: TGTGCCAGCAGTTTGGAAGAGACAGATACGCAGTATTTT; CDR3aa: CASSLEETDTQYF
j_gene: TRBJ1-6; v_gene: TRBV7-9; d_gene: -; abundance: -; CDR3nt: TGTGCCAGCAGCTCGCAGGGGAGGGACATTCAAGCCCCCCTCCACTTT; CDR3aa: CASSSQGRDIQAPLHF
j_gene: TRBJ1-1; v_gene: TRBV12-3/TRBV12-4; d_gene: -; abundance: few; CDR3nt: TGTGCCAGCAGTTTCGAGGGGAGGACTGAAGCTTTCTTT; CDR3aa: CASSFEGRTEAFF
j_gene: TRBJ2-3; v_gene: TRBV4-1; d_gene: -; abundance: many; CDR3nt: TGCGCCAGCAGCCAAGATGGGATCCGGGACTCCAAATTCACAGATACGCAGTATTTT; CDR3aa: CASSQDGIRDSKFTDTQYF
j_gene: TRBJ2-2; v_gene: TRBV7-2; d_gene: -; abundance: few; CDR3nt: TGTGCCAGCAGCTTAGGATACAGGGTTGACACCGGGGAGCTGTTTTTT; CDR3aa: CASSLGYRVDTGELFF